A single sample is the source of the 3 T cell receptor beta chains below, sequenced in a study of Graves' ophthalmopathy and Graves' hyperthyroidism. RNA transcripts yielded amplified TCR beta CDR3 regions. Second-round multiplex PCR came after a first-round RT-PCR that employed HTBI primers. TCRdb ran MiXCR on the multiplex PCR reads and lists one entry per CDR3 protein. The table lists about 660,000 distinct CDR3 sequences, about 38% of them singletons, with roughly 3% in the top ten. The sample consisted of peripheral blood. Every receptor here comes from an adult man with Graves' ophthalmopathy.

V and J are TRBV12-3 or TRBV12-4 and TRBJ2-7, with D hard to call. V was shortened by 3 bases and J by 0 bases, with 9 bases between the two germline ends. The CDR3 contains 14 residues. The CDR3 loop is CASSLRYHSYEQYF. DNA for the CDR3: TGTGCCAGCAGTTTGCGGTATCACTCCTACGAGCAGTACTTC.

This clonotype has more than one count but fewer than ten. The chain is built from TRBV5-1 and TRBJ1-5; D unresolved. In germline, CDR1 is SGHRS, CDR2 YFSETQ. This CDR3 contains 14 residues. Trimming pared 4 bases from V and 6 bases from J, leaving 14 bases between. This CDR3 reads CASSRLGGSQPQHF. CDR3 in DNA: TGCGCCAGCAGCCGGTTGGGAGGTAGTCAGCCCCAGCATTTT.

The chain combines TRBV11-2 with TRBJ1-1; D possibly corresponds to TRBD1 (6 bases). Germline assignment: CDR1 SGHAT and CDR2 FQNNGV. The CDR3 loop spans 16 amino acids. Trimming pared 1 base from V and 6 bases from J, leaving 18 bases between. CDR3 loop: CASSLAPRQEDPEAFF. The CDR3 coding sequence is TGTGCCAGCAGCTTAGCCCCCCGACAGGAGGACCCTGAAGCTTTCTTT.